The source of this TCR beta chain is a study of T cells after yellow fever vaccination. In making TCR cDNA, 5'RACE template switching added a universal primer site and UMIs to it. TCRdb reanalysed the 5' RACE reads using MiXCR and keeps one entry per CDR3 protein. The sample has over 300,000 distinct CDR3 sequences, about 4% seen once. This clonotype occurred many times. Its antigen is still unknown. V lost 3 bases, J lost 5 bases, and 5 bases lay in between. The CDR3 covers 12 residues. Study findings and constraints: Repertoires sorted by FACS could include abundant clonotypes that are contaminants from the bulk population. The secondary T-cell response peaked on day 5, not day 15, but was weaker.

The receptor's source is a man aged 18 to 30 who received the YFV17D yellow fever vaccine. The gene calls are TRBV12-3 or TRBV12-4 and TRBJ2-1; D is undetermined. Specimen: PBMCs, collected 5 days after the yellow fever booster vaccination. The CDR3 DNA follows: TGTGCCAGCAGTTTTGAGGACAATGAGCAGTTCTTC. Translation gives CASSFEDNEQFF.